Here is one TCR beta chain with its context. The germline gene is not matched at one end of the junction; a read error may be the cause. Only in-frame clones appear in the TCRdb table, and some are missing; sequencing was by immunoSEQ multiplex PCR. Found here are about 710,000 clones, 80% to 90% of them singletons; the top ten hold over 0.008%. This entry belongs to a study of shared T cell receptors in the human thymus. There are 12 residues in the CDR3. Germline V lookup: CDR1 LNHNV, CDR2 YYDKDF (reference sequence). The same data also contributed to another study, on human thymus T cells.

The rearrangement uses TRBV15 and TRBJ2-4; D might be TRBD2 (7 bases). Sequencing was done on a sample of thymocytes. The sequence derives from a boy less than two years old with a congenital heart defect. For the CDR3, the DNA is TGTGCCACCAGCAGAGACTGGGGGGGGCGGCACTTC. Translation gives CATSRDWGGRHF.